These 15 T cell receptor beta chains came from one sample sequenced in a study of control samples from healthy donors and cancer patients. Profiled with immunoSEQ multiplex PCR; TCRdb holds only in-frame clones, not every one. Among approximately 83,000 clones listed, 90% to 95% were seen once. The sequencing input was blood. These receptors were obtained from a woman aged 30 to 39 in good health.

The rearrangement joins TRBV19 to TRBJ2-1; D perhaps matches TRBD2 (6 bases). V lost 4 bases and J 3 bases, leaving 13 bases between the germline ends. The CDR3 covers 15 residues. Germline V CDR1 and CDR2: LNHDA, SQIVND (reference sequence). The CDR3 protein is CASSTPGEDYNEQFF. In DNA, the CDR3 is TGTGCCAGTAGTACCCCTGGGGAGGACTACAATGAGCAGTTCTTC.

The DNA for the CDR3 is TGTGCCAGCAGTGACTCAGCAGGAACAACAGATACGCAGTATTTT. Its translation is CASSDSAGTTDTQYF. This sequence joins TRBV6-4 and TRBJ2-3; no reliable D call. V shed 0 bases and J shed 3 bases, with 10 bases lying between them. Germline V lookup: CDR1 MRHNA, CDR2 SNTAGT. CDR3 size: 15 residues.

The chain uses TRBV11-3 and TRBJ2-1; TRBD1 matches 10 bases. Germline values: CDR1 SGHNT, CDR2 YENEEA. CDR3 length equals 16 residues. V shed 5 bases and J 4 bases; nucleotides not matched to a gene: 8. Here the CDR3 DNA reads TGTGCCAGCAGCCCCCGGGACAGGGGTGCGTACAATGAGCAGTTCTTC. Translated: CASSPRDRGAYNEQFF. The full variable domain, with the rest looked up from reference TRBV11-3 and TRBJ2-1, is EAGVVQSPRYKIIEKKQPVAFWCNPISGHNTLYWYLQNLGQGPELLIRYENEEAVDDSQLPKDRFSAERLKGVDSTLKIQPAELGDSAVYLCASSPRDRGAYNEQFFGPGTRLTVL.

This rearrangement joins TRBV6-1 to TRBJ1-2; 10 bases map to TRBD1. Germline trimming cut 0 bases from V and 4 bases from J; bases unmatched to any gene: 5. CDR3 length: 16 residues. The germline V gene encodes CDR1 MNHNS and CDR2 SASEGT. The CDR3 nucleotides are TGTGCCAGCAGTGAAGCTAGGGGGGACAGGGGCTATGGCTACACCTTC. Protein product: CASSEARGDRGYGYTF.

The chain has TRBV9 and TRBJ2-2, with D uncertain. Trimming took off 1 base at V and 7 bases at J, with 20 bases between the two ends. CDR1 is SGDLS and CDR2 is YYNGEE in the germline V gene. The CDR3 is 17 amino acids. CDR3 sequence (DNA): TGTGCCAGCAGCGTAAGGTCTGTTTCTGCCCTCGGCGGGGAGCTGTTTTTT. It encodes CASSVRSVSALGGELFF.

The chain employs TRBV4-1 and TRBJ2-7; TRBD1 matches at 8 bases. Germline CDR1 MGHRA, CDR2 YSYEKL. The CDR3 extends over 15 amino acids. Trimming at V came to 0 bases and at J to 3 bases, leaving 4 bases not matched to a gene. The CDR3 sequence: CASSQDRQGFYEQYF. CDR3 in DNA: TGCGCCAGCAGCCAAGATAGACAGGGGTTCTACGAGCAGTACTTC.

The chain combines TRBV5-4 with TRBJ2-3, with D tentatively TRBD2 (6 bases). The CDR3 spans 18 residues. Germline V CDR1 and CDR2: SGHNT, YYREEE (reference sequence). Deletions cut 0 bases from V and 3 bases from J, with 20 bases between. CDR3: CASSLGSFAGMGTDTQYF. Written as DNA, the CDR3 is TGTGCCAGCAGCTTGGGTTCGTTTGCGGGAATGGGGACAGATACGCAGTATTTT.

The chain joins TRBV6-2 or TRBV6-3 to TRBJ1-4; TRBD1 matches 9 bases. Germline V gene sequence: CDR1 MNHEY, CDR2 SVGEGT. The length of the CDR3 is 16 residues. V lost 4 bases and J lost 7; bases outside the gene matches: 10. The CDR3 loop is CASSSRRDRVVEKLFF. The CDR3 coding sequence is TGTGCCAGCAGTTCTAGGCGGGACAGGGTAGTTGAAAAACTGTTTTTT.

CDR3 sequence: CASSTGAGGYTF. CDR3 DNA: TGTGCCAGCAGTACGGGGGCGGGAGGCTACACCTTC. J is TRBJ1-2 and V is TRBV9; possibly TRBD1 for D (6 bases). Trimming left V 5 bases short and J 8 bases short, with 13 bases between. The CDR3 has 12 amino acids. The germline V gene encodes CDR1 SGDLS and CDR2 YYNGEE. Variable domain in full (rest from reference TRBV9 and TRBJ1-2): DSGVTQTPKHLITATGQRVTLRCSPRSGDLSVYWYQQSLDQGLQFLIQYYNGEERAKGNILERFSAQQFPDLHSELNLSSLELGDSALYFCASSTGAGGYTFGSGTRLTVV.

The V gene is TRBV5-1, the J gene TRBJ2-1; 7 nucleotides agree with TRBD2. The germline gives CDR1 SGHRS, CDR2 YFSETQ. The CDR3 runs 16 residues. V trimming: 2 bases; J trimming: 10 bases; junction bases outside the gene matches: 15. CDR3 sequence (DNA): TGCGCCAGCAGCTTACCTAGCGGAAGATTTACAATGGAGCAGTTCTTC. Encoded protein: CASSLPSGRFTMEQFF.

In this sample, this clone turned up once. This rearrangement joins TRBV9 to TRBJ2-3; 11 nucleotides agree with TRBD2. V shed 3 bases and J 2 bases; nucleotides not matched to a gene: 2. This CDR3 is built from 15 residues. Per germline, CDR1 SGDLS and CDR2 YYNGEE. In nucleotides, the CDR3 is TGTGCCAGCAGCGCGACTAGCGGGGTCACAGATACGCAGTATTTT. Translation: CASSATSGVTDTQYF.

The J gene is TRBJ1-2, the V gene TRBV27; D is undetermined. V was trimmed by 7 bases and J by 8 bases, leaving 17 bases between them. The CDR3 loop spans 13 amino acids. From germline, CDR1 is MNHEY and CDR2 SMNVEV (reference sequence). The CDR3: CASTSGEGGGYTF. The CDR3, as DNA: TGTGCCAGCACGTCTGGGGAGGGCGGGGGCTACACCTTC.

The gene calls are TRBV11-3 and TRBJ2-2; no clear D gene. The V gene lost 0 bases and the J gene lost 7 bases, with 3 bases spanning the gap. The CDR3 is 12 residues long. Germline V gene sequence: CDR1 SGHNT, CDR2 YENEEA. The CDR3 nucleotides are TGTGCCAGCAGCTTAGAATTCGGGGAGCTGTTTTTT. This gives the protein CASSLEFGELFF.

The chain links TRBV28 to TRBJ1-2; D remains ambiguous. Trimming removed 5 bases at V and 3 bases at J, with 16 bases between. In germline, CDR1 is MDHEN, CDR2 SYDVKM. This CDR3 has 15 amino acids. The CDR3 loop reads CASSRASGGDYGYTF. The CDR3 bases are TGTGCCAGCAGTCGGGCCTCGGGAGGCGACTATGGCTACACCTTC.

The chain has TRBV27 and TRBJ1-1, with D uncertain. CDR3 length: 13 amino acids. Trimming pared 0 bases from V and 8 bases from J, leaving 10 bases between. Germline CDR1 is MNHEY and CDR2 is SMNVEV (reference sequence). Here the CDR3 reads CASSLSRMTEAFF. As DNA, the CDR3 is TGTGCCAGCAGTTTATCTAGGATGACCGAAGCTTTCTTT.